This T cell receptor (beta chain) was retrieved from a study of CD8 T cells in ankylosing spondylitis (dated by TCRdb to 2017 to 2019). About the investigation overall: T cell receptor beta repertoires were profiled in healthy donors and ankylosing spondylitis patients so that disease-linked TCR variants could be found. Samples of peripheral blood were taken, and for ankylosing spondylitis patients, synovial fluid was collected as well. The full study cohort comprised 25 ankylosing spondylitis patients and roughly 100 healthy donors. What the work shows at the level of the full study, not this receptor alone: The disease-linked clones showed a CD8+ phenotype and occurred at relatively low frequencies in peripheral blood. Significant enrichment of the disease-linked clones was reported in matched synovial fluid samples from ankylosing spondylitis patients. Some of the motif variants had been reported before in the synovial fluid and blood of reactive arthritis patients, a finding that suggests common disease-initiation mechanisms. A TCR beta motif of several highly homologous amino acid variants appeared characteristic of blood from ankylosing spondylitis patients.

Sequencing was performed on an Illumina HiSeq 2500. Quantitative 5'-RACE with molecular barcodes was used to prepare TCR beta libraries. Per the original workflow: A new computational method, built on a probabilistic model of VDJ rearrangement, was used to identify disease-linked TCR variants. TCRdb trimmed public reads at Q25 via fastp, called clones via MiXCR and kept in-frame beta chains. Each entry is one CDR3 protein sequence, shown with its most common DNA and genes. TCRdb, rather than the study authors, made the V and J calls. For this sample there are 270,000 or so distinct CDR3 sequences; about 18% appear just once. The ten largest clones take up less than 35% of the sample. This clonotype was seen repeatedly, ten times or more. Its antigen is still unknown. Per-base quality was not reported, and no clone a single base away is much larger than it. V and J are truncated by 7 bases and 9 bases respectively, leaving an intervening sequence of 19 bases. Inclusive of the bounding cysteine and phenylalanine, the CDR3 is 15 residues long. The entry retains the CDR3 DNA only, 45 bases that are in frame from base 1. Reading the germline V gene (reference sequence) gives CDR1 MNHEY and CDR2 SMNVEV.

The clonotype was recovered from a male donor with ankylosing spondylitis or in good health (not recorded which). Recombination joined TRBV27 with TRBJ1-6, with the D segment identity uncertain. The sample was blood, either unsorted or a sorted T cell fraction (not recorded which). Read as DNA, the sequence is TGTGCCAGCAAAATTGTGGAGGTCGTCGGTTCACCCCTCCACTTT. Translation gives CASKIVEVVGSPLHF.